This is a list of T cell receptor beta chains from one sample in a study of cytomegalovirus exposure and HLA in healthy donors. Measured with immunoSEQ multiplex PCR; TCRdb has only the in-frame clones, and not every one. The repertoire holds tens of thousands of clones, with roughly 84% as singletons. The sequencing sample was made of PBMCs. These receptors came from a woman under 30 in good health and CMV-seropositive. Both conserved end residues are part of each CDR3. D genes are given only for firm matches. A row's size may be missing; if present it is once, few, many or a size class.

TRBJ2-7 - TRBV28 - CASRKTIRYEQYF TGTGCCAGCAGAAAGACAATCCGGTACGAGCAGTACTTC
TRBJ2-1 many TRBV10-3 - CAIGLGGGLNEQFF TGTGCCATCGGCCTAGGGGGGGGGCTCAATGAGCAGTTCTTC
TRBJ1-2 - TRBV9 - CASSAGLVGGYTF TGTGCCAGCAGCGCGGGATTAGTTGGTGGCTACACCTTC
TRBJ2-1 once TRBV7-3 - CASTGNEQFF TGTGCCAGCACGGGGAATGAGCAGTTCTTC
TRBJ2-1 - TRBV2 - CASSAVARRGQFF TGTGCCAGCAGTGCGGTAGCCCGGCGGGGGCAGTTCTTC
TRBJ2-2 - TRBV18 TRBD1 CTSSPWTGEAGELFF TGTACCAGCTCACCATGGACAGGGGAGGCCGGGGAGCTGTTTTTT
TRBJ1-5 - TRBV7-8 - CASSSYRNSNQPQHF TGTGCCAGCAGCTCCTACAGAAATAGCAATCAGCCCCAGCATTTT
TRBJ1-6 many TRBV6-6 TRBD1 CASGGDRGGYNSPLHF TGTGCCAGCGGTGGGGACAGGGGAGGATATAATTCACCCCTCCACTTT
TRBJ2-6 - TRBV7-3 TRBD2 CASSLNPAGASGANVLTF TGTGCCAGCAGCTTAAATCCAGCGGGGGCTTCTGGGGCCAACGTCCTGACTTTC
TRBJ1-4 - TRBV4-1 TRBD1 CASSQVTGATNEKLFF TGCGCCAGCAGCCAGGTTACAGGGGCAACTAATGAAAAACTGTTTTTT
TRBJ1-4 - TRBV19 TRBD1 CASSYDRDNEKLFF TGTGCCAGTAGCTATGACAGGGACAATGAAAAACTGTTTTTT
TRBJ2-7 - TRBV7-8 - CASSLTRGLRTDYLSYEQYF TGTGCCAGCAGCTTAACCCGGGGCCTAAGGACAGACTACCTCTCCTACGAGCAGTACTTC
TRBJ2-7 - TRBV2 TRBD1 CASSADRGLIEQYF TGTGCCAGCAGTGCCGACAGGGGGCTGATCGAGCAGTACTTC
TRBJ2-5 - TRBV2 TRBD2 CASSTERGGYQETQYF TGTGCCAGCAGTACCGAGCGGGGAGGATACCAAGAGACCCAGTACTTC
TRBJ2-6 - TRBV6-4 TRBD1 CASSARGTGLSSGANVLTF TGTGCCAGCAGTGCCCGAGGGACAGGGCTGAGCTCTGGGGCCAACGTCCTGACTTTC